This T cell receptor beta chain was captured by sequencing in a study of early T cells in non-severe SARS-CoV-2 infection. On the study more broadly: With bulk RNA from unsorted whole blood as input, sequencing yielded unpaired chains.

The table lists this clonotype with a few counts. Unique molecular identifiers (one per individual cDNA molecule) were attached. TCRdb processed the 5' RACE reads anew with MiXCR; each CDR3 protein has one entry. The data contain about 92,000 distinct CDR3 sequences, approximately 14% of them singletons. The germline V and J ends were trimmed by 2 bases and 5 bases, with 11 bases remaining between them. This CDR3 is built from 13 residues. CDR1 is SGHRS, CDR2 YFSETQ, per germline. Sample: whole blood. This sequence was found in an adult who was a healthcare worker with PCR-confirmed SARS-CoV-2 infection or an uninfected control (not recorded which). The chain is built from TRBV5-1 and TRBJ2-7; possibly TRBD1 for D (6 bases). The CDR3 is CASSLQGPHEQYF. For the CDR3, the DNA is TGCGCCAGCAGCTTACAGGGCCCCCACGAGCAGTACTTC.